This T cell receptor (beta chain) derives from a study of blood T cell repertoires in COVID-19. Study-level background: Samples came from the United States, Italy and Spain, spanning acute and convalescent COVID-19. Sample material is recorded as cDNA or gDNA derived from T cells, B-cell-depleted T cells, or PBMCs.

With 7 bases removed from V and 10 bases from J, the gap between germline ends came to 25 bases. The CDR3 extends over 16 amino acids. CDR1 MDHEN and CDR2 SYDVKM come from the germline V gene. Study processing details: Amplification with reference gene primers provided the estimates of nucleated cell counts. The method was immunoSEQ multiplex PCR; TCRdb's version includes in-frame clones alone and lacks a portion of them. D and trimming come from the DNA, and the V and J calls and clone size come from that table. The data hold more than 90,000 clones, with 82% observed a single time. This sequence originates from a man aged 70-80 years with acute or convalescent COVID-19. Input material: peripheral blood. The chain employs TRBV28 and TRBJ1-4, with D perhaps matching TRBD1 (5 bases). CDR3 sequence reads: CASIQNAHRSMTKLFF. In nucleotides, the CDR3 is TGTGCCAGCATTCAAAATGCCCACAGGAGTATGACAAAACTGTTTTTT.